This is a list of T cell receptor beta chains from one sample in a study of blood T cells in healthy people across ages. MiXCR, applied by TCRdb to the 5' RACE reads, yields one record per CDR3 protein. The table lists around 580,000 distinct CDR3 sequences, around 48% of them singletons, with roughly 25% in the top ten. Specimen: blood. The source of these receptors is a man older than 75 in good health. CDR3s include the opening cysteine and the closing phenylalanine or tryptophan. The D gene is left open where the match is weak. Part of the rows lack a size; the others show once, few, many or a class for expanded clones.

V	D	size	J	CDR3
TRBV4-3	TRBD1	-	TRBJ1-2	CASSHDREGYGYTF
TRBV20-1	TRBD2	-	TRBJ2-7	CSARDSSGPTYEQYF
TRBV6-5	-	many	TRBJ1-2	CASSFRADITEGYTF
TRBV20-1	-	-	TRBJ2-1	CSARDPQGSSYNEQFF
TRBV6-5	-	many	TRBJ2-5	CASRRTVLQETQYF
TRBV27	TRBD1	once	TRBJ2-1	CASSHQGVYNEQFF
TRBV10-3	-	-	TRBJ2-7	CAISGGGAPYEQYF
TRBV12-3/TRBV12-4	-	-	TRBJ2-5	CASSQSSGIQYF
TRBV6-6	TRBD2	-	-	CASTGLVGRADYNEQYF
TRBV6-2/TRBV6-3	-	once	TRBJ2-1	CASSYWDQGQFF
TRBV6-5	-	many	TRBJ1-1	CASSPWFGNTEAFF
TRBV20-1	-	-	TRBJ2-7	CRVEGTDYEQYF
TRBV6-2/TRBV6-3	-	few	TRBJ2-1	CASHFFSSYNEQFF
TRBV9	-	-	TRBJ2-7	CASSLEEGADEQYF
TRBV6-6	-	many	TRBJ2-6	CASSYRTGISGANVLTF
TRBV28	-	-	TRBJ1-5	CASSLYSAGKLRQPQHF
TRBV9	TRBD2	-	TRBJ2-4	CACRDTSGEDKNIQYF
TRBV12-3/TRBV12-4	-	-	TRBJ2-3	CATLQSFGGTDTQYF
TRBV10-3	TRBD2	-	TRBJ2-1	CAIRGSASGGPYNEQFF
TRBV12-3/TRBV12-4	TRBD1	-	TRBJ2-5	CASSYQGARETQYF
TRBV29-1	-	-	TRBJ2-2	CSVEGNTGELFF
TRBV20-1	TRBD2	-	TRBJ2-1	CSARAGGGTNEQFF
TRBV7-7	-	-	TRBJ2-3	CASSNGPSTDTQYF
TRBV5-5	-	few	TRBJ2-7	CASSLAPELSYEQYF
TRBV2	TRBD2	few	TRBJ2-5	CASSPSGGAFETQYF
TRBV5-4	-	-	TRBJ2-5	CASSVDPSNEQYF
TRBV4-2	-	-	TRBJ2-5	CASSQDRGAGAQETQYF
TRBV7-2	-	-	TRBJ2-7	CASSLAQGRGEQYF